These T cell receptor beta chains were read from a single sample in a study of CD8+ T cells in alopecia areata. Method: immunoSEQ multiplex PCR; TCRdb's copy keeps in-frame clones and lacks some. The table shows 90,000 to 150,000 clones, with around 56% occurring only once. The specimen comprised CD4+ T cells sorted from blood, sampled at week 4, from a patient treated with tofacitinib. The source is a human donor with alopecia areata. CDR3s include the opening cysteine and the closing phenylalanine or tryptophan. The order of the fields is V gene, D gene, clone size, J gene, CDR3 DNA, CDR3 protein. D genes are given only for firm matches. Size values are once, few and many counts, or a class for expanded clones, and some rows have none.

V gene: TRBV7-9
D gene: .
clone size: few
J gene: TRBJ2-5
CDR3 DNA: TGTGCCAGCAGCATTCCCAGGGGATCAGAGACCCAGTACTTC
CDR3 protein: CASSIPRGSETQYF

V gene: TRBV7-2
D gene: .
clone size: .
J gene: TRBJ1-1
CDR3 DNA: TGTGCCAGCAGCTTAGTCCCTGAGACTGAAGCTTTCTTT
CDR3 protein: CASSLVPETEAFF

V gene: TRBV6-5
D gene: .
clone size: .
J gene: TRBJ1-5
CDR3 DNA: TGTGCCAGCACTGGTTACCCCTCTAGCAATCAGCCCCAGCATTTT
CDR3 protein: CASTGYPSSNQPQHF

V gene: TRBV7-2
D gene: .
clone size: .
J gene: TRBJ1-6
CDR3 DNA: TGTGCCAGCAGCTTGACACCACAGGATTCACCCCTCCACTTT
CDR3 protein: CASSLTPQDSPLHF

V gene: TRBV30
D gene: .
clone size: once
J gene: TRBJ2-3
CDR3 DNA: TGTGCCTGGAGTGGAGTAAAGGCAGTCCTGAGCACAGATACGCAGTATTTT
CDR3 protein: CAWSGVKAVLSTDTQYF

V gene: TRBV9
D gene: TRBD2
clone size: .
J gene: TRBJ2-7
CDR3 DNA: TGTGCCAGCAGCGGGACGGGACTAGCGGGGGGCCCCCGATCCTTC
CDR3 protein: CASSGTGLAGGPRSF

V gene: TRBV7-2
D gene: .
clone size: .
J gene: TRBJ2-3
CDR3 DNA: TGTGCCAGCAGCCCTACTGCCACAGATACGCAGTATTTT
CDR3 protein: CASSPTATDTQYF

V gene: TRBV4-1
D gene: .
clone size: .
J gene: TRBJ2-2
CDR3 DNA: TGCGCCAGCAGCCAGATCACCGGGGAGCTGTTTTTT
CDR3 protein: CASSQITGELFF

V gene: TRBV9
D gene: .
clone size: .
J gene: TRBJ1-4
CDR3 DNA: TGTGCCAGCAGCTCGGGCGAGGAAAAACTGTTTTTT
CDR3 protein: CASSSGEEKLFF

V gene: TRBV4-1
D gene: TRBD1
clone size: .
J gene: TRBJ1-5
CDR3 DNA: TGCGCCAGCAGCCTACAGGACAGGGATCGTCAGCCCCAGCATTTT
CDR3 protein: CASSLQDRDRQPQHF

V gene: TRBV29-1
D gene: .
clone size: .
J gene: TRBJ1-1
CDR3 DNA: TGCAGCGTCGGACACATGAACACTGAAGCTTTCTTT
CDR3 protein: CSVGHMNTEAFF

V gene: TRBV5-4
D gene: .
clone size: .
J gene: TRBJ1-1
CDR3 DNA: TGTGCCAGCAGCGTGGAGGAGGGCCGCGGGGCTTTCTTT
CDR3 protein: CASSVEEGRGAFF

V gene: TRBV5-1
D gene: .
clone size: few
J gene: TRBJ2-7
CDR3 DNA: TGCGCCAGCAGCCAAGGATCCTTCTACGAGCAGTACTTC
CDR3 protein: CASSQGSFYEQYF

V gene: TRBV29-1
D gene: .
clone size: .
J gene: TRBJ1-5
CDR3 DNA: TGCAGCGTTGTAGGTTTCAATCAGCCCCAGCATTTT
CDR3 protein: CSVVGFNQPQHF

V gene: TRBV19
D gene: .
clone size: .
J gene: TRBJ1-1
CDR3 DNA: TGTGCCAGTAGTATCCTAGACATGAACACTGAAGCTTTCTTT
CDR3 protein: CASSILDMNTEAFF

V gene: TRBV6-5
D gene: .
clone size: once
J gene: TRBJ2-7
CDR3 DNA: TGTGCCAGCAGTTACCCCCCCAGCTACGAGCAGTACTTC
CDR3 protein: CASSYPPSYEQYF

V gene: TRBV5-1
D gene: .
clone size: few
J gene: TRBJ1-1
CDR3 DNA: TGCGCCAGCAGCTTGGCCCCACCAATGAACACTGAAGCTTTCTTT
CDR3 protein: CASSLAPPMNTEAFF

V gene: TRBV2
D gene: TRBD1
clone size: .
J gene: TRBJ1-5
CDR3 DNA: TGTGCCAGCACAAGAACAGGGGTAGGGCAGCCCCAGCATTTT
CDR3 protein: CASTRTGVGQPQHF

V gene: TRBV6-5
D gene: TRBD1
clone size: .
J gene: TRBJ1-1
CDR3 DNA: TGTGCCAGCAGGACAGGGTCCCTGAACACTGAAGCTTTCTTT
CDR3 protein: CASRTGSLNTEAFF

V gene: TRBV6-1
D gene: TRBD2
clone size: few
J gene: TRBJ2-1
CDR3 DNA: TGTGCCAGCAGCCAACTAGCGGGAGGGCCCCATGAGCAGTTCTTC
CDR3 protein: CASSQLAGGPHEQFF

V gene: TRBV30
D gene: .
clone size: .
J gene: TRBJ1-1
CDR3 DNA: TGTGCCTGGAGTTTCACAGAGAACACTGAAGCTTTCTTT
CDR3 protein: CAWSFTENTEAFF

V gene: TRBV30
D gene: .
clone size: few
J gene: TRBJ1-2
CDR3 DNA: TGTGCCTGGAGTCCTGACAGGTCCTATGGCTACACCTTC
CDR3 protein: CAWSPDRSYGYTF

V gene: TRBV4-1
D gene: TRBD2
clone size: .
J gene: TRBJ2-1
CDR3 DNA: TGCGCCAGCAGCCAAGGGAGAGCCAGCGGGAGCGGCAATGAGCAGTTCTTC
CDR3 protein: CASSQGRASGSGNEQFF

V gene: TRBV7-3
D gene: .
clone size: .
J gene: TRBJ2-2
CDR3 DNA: TGTGCCAGCAGCCGGACAGCGAACACCGGGGAGCTGTTTTTT
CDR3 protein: CASSRTANTGELFF

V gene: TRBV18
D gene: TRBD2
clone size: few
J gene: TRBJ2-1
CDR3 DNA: TGTGCCAGCTCACCTGGACTAGCGGGGAAGGATGAGCAGTTCTTC
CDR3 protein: CASSPGLAGKDEQFF

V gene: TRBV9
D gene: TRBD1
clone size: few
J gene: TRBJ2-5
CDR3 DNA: TGTGCCAGCAGCGTAGGGCTAAGATCAGGGGGAAGTATGGAGACCCAGTACTTC
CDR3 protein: CASSVGLRSGGSMETQYF

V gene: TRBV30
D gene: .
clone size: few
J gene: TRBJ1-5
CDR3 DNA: TGTGCCTGGAGTAGAAGCAATCAGCCCCAGCATTTT
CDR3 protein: CAWSRSNQPQHF

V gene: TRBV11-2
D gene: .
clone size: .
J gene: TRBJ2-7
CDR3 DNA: TGTGCCAGCAGCTTAGAATCTAACTCCTACGAGCAGTACTTC
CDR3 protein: CASSLESNSYEQYF

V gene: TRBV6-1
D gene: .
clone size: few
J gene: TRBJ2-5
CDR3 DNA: TGTGCCAGCAGTGAATTGGGTGGCCAAGAGACCCAGTACTTC
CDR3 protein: CASSELGGQETQYF

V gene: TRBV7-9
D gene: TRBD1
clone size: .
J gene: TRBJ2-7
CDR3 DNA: TGTGCCAGCAGCTTAGGGACAGGAATCACCGAGCAGTACTTC
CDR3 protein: CASSLGTGITEQYF

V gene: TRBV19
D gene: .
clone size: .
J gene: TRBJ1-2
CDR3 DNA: TGTGCCAGTAGTCCAGGGAATGGCTACACCTTC
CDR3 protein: CASSPGNGYTF

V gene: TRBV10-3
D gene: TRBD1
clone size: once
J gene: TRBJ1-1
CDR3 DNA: TGTGCCTGGGACAGAGCTAGACTGAGGACTGAAGCTTTCTTT
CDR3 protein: CAWDRARLRTEAFF

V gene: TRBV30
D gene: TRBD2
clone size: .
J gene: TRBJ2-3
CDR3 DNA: TGTGCCTGGAGTATAACTAGCGGGAGGAGTACGCAGTATTTT
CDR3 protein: CAWSITSGRSTQYF

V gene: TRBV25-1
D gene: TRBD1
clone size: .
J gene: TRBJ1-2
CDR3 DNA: TGTGCCAGCAGTGATAGGGACAGGGTCGATGGCTACACCTTC
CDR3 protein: CASSDRDRVDGYTF

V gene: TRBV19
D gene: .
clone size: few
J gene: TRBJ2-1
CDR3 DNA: TGTGCCAGTAGTAGTCGACAGGTCAATGAGCAGTTCTTC
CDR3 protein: CASSSRQVNEQFF

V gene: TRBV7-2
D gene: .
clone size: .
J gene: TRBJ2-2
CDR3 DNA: TGTGCCAGCAGCTCAGCTAGCGCCCTGAACACCGGGGAGCTGTTTTTT
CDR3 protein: CASSSASALNTGELFF

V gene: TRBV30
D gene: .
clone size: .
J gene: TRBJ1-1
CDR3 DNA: TGTGCCTGGAGTTTACCGGGCCCTAAGTCGGCTTTCTTT
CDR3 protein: CAWSLPGPKSAFF

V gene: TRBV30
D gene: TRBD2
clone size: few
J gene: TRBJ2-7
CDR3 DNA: TGTGCCTGGAGTGGACTAGCGGGAGACGAGCAGTACTTC
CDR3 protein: CAWSGLAGDEQYF

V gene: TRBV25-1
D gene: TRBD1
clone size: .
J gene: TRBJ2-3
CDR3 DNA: TGTGCCAGCAGTGAATCCGGGACAGGGGTAGATACGCAGTATTTT
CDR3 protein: CASSESGTGVDTQYF

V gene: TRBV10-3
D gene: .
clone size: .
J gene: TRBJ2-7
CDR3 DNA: TGTGCCATCAGGGGGACACTCTCCTACGAGCAGTACTTC
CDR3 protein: CAIRGTLSYEQYF

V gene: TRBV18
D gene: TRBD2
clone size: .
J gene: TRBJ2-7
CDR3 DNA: TGTGCCAGCTCACCAGAGACTAGCGGGGGGGGAATGGGATCCTACGAGCAGTACTTC
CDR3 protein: CASSPETSGGGMGSYEQYF

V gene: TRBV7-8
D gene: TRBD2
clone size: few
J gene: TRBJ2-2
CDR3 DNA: TGTGCCAGCAGTCAATCAGGACTAGCGGGGGGAACCGGGGAGCTGTTTTTT
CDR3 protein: CASSQSGLAGGTGELFF

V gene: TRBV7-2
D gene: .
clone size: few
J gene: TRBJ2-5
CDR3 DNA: TGTGCCAGCAGCTTAGCCCCCAGGGGTCTCGTGGAGACCCAGTACTTC
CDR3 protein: CASSLAPRGLVETQYF

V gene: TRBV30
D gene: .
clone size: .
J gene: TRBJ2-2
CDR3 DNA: TGTGCCTTTGGTCTGGACGGCCTGAGAGCCGGGGAGCTGTTTTTT
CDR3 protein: CAFGLDGLRAGELFF

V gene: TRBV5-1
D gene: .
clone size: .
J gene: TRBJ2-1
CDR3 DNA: TGCGCCAGCAGCTTGACAGGCAATGAGCAGTTCTTC
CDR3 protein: CASSLTGNEQFF

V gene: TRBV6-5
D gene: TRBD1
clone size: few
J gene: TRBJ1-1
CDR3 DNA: TGTGCCAGCACTAAGACAGGGCGGGGCACTGAAGCTTTCTTT
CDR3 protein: CASTKTGRGTEAFF

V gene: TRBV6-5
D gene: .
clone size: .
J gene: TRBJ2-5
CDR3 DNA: TGTGCCAGCAGTTCCCAAGCCGGGTGGCTGGAGACCCAGTACTTC
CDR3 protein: CASSSQAGWLETQYF

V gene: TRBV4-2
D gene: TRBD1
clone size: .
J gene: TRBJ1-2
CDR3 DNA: TGTGCCAGCAGCCCGCTAGGACAGGGGGCGGCATGGGGCTACACCTTC
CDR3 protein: CASSPLGQGAAWGYTF

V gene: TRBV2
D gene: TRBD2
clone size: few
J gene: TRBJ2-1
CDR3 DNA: TGTGCCAGCAGTCAGCCCGGGACTAGCGGGAGGAGCAACTCCTACAATGAGCAGTTCTTC
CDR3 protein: CASSQPGTSGRSNSYNEQFF

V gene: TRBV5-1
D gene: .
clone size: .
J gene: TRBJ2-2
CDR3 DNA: TGCGCCAGCAGCTTGGGACAGAGCAACACCGGGGAGCTGTTTTTT
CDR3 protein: CASSLGQSNTGELFF

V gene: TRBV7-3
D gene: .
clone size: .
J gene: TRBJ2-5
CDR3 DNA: TGTGCCAGCAGCTCCGGAGAGACCCAGTACTTC
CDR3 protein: CASSSGETQYF

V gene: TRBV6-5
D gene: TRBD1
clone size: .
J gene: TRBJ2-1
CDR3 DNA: TGTGCCAGCAGTTACTCAGGGGGCAACTACAATGAGCAGTTCTTC
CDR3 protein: CASSYSGGNYNEQFF

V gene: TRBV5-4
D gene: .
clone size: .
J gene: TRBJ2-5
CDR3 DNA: TGTGCCAGCAGCTTGTATGTCTCAGAGACCCAGTACTTC
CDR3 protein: CASSLYVSETQYF

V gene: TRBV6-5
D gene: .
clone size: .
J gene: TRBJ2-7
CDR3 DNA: TGTGCCACCCTTACCAACTTGGGGGACGAGCAGTACTTC
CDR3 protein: CATLTNLGDEQYF

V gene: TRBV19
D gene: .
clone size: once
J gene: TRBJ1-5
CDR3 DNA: TGTGCCAGTAGTAAAGGGCACAATCAGCCCCAGCATTTT
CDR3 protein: CASSKGHNQPQHF

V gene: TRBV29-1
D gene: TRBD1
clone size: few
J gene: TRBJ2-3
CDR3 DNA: TGCAGCGTTGAGGCCTGGACAGGGCTCACAGATACGCAGTATTTT
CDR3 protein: CSVEAWTGLTDTQYF

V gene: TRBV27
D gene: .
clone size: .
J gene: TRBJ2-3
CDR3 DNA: TGTGCCAGCAGTTTAAGACGGGCCCCCCCAGATACGCAGTATTTT
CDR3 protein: CASSLRRAPPDTQYF